This entry lists 21 T cell receptor beta chains sequenced from one sample in a study of PD-1 blockade in classical Hodgkin lymphoma. Profiled with immunoSEQ multiplex PCR; TCRdb holds only in-frame clones, not every one. The data contain fewer than 110,000 clones, more than 85% of them seen just once; the ten biggest clones take up under 8.5%. Each patient's relapse followed autologous stem cell transplantation, and brentuximab vedotin exposure varied. The sequencing used peripheral blood mononuclear cells (PBMCs), collected before the second cycle of nivolumab. The receptors here all came from a human donor with classical Hodgkin lymphoma.

The chain links TRBV5-1 to TRBJ2-5; possible D gene TRBD1, 5 bases. The CDR3 covers 13 residues. Trimming removed 9 bases from V and 5 bases from J, with 17 bases in between. Looked up from germline, CDR1 is SGHRS and CDR2 is YFSETQ. Written as DNA, the CDR3 is TGCGCCACCAAGACCGAACCAGGGGAGACCCAGTACTTC. Translation gives CATKTEPGETQYF.

V and J are TRBV11-3 and TRBJ1-5, with no clear D. The CDR3 is 13 residues long. The germline V gene has CDR1 SGHNT and CDR2 YENEEA. Trimming took off 5 bases at V and 5 bases at J, with 10 bases between the two ends. CDR3 residues: CASSRVLDQPQHF. The CDR3 DNA follows: TGTGCCAGCAGCCGAGTTTTGGATCAGCCCCAGCATTTT.

This chain links TRBV7-9 with TRBJ2-1; D possibly corresponds to TRBD1 (6 bases). Germline loops: CDR1 SEHNR, CDR2 FQNEAQ (reference sequence). This CDR3 region has 13 residues. The germline V and J ends were trimmed by 5 bases and 7 bases, with 12 bases remaining between them. CDR3 sequence: CASSPGVWNEQFF. CDR3 sequence (DNA): TGTGCCAGCAGCCCAGGGGTATGGAATGAGCAGTTCTTC.

The chain joins TRBV7-8 to TRBJ1-5, with unresolved D. The ends were cut back, 1 base at V and 3 bases at J, with 13 bases in the middle. Looked up from germline, CDR1 is SGHVS and CDR2 is FQNEAQ. The CDR3 extends over 16 amino acids. CDR3 nucleotide sequence: TGTGCCAGCAGCTTAGAGGCCGGCAGCTTCAATCAGCCCCAGCATTTT. Amino acids: CASSLEAGSFNQPQHF. The variable domain in full, with the rest retrieved from reference TRBV7-8 and TRBJ1-5, is GAGVSQSPRYKVAKRGQDVALRCDPISGHVSLFWYQQALGQGPEFLTYFQNEAQLDKSGLPSDRFFAERPEGSVSTLKIQRTQQEDSAVYLCASSLEAGSFNQPQHFGDGTRLSIL.

This chain connects TRBV7-2 to TRBJ2-1; TRBD2 agrees at 7 bases. CDR1 SGHTA and CDR2 FQGNSA come from the germline V gene. The CDR3 has 15 residues. V was pared by 7 bases and J by 6 bases, with 12 bases of the junction left unmatched. The CDR3 coding sequence is TGTGCCAGCAACGAGCAGGGAGGGAATCCCAATGAGCAGTTCTTC. It codes for CASNEQGGNPNEQFF.

This chain connects TRBV30 to TRBJ1-1, with D possibly matching TRBD1 (6 bases). This CDR3 is built from 13 residues. Trimming pared 4 bases from V and 0 bases from J, leaving 9 bases between. The V gene's germline CDR1 is GTSNPN and CDR2 SVGIG (reference sequence). CDR3 loop: CAWNRDMNTEAFF. As DNA, the CDR3 is TGTGCCTGGAACAGGGATATGAACACTGAAGCTTTCTTT.

The chain is built from TRBV18 and TRBJ2-7; D perhaps matches TRBD2 (5 bases). V gave up 1 base and J gave up 2 bases, with 9 bases separating them. There are 14 residues in the CDR3. CDR1 KGHSH and CDR2 LQKENI come from the germline V gene. CDR3 sequence (DNA): TGTGCCAGCTCACCACGCGACGGGGCCTACGAGCAGTACTTC. Its protein product is CASSPRDGAYEQYF.

The gene calls are TRBV5-8 and TRBJ1-2; D is perhaps TRBD1 (5 bases). The germline V gene encodes CDR1 SGHTS and CDR2 YDEGEE. The CDR3 loop spans 14 amino acids. V was cut by 2 bases and J by 0 bases, with 8 bases left in between. CDR3 sequence: CASSFQGANYGYTF. The CDR3 bases are TGTGCCAGCAGCTTTCAGGGAGCTAACTATGGCTACACCTTC.

V usage is TRBV2 and J usage is TRBJ1-2; 7 bases align to TRBD1. V lost 5 bases and J lost 4; bases outside the gene matches: 7. The CDR3 totals 14 residues. Germline CDR1 is SNHLY and CDR2 is FYNNEI. The CDR3 loop reads CASSNIQGIYGYTF. CDR3 in DNA: TGTGCCAGCAGTAACATACAGGGGATCTATGGCTACACCTTC.

The chain carries TRBV5-4 and TRBJ2-7; 8 bases line up with TRBD1. The trim removed 0 bases at V and 6 bases at J, leaving 8 bases unmatched. CDR1 is SGHNT and CDR2 is YYREEE in the germline V gene (reference sequence). The CDR3 extends over 15 amino acids. The CDR3 bases are TGTGCCAGCAGCTTGGAAGGACAGGGTCTCTCCGAGCAGTACTTC. Encoded protein: CASSLEGQGLSEQYF.

There are a few counts of this clone. This chain joins TRBV27 and TRBJ2-1; perhaps TRBD1 as D (6 bases). Germline V gene data show CDR1 as MNHEY and CDR2 as SMNVEV (reference sequence). This CDR3 has 14 amino acids. With 6 bases removed from V and 0 bases from J, the gap between germline ends came to 9 bases. CDR3 protein: CASSLGGSYNEQFF. For the CDR3, the DNA is TGTGCCAGCAGCTTAGGGGGCTCCTACAATGAGCAGTTCTTC.

The rearrangement uses TRBV6-4 and TRBJ2-3; tentatively, D is TRBD1 or TRBD2 (5 bases each). Looked up from germline, CDR1 is MRHNA and CDR2 is SNTAGT. This CDR3 comprises 16 residues. Trimming took 4 bases from V and 1 from J, leaving 15 bases between them. The DNA for the CDR3 is TGTGCCAGCAGTGCCTTGACGGGGCTCGGCACAGATACGCAGTATTTT. Protein: CASSALTGLGTDTQYF.

V and J are TRBV28 and TRBJ1-5; D is undetermined. Trimming removed 6 bases at V and 8 bases at J, with 11 bases between. Germline-derived CDR1 and CDR2 are MDHEN and SYDVKM. CDR3 size: 12 residues. CDR3 region: CASSLIMEPQHF. The CDR3 DNA follows: TGTGCCAGCAGCCTGATAATGGAGCCCCAGCATTTT.

V gene TRBV11-3 combines with J gene TRBJ2-2, with unresolved D. The CDR3 is 16 amino acids. The germline V and J ends were trimmed by 5 bases and 1 base, with 14 bases remaining between them. CDR1 and CDR2 from the germline V gene are SGHNT and YENEEA. For the CDR3, the DNA is TGTGCCAGCAGCCAATCCCCCGGGCTGAACACCGGGGAGCTGTTTTTT. Translation gives CASSQSPGLNTGELFF.

This chain connects TRBV7-2 to TRBJ2-7, with D perhaps TRBD1 (5 bases). V shed 1 base and J shed 2 bases, with 15 bases lying between them. The germline CDR1 and CDR2 sequences are SGHTA and FQGNSA. The CDR3 has 16 residues. The CDR3 nucleotides read TGTGCCAGCAGCTTAGAAGGCAGGGTTTTCCCCTACGAGCAGTACTTC. Translating it yields CASSLEGRVFPYEQYF.

The chain links TRBV6-6 to TRBJ2-7; 7 nucleotides agree with TRBD1. Per the germline V gene, CDR1 is MNHNY and CDR2 is SVGAGI (reference sequence). After removal of 0 bases from V and 4 bases from J, the junction contained 6 bases not matched to a gene. The CDR3 covers 15 residues. The CDR3 DNA follows: TGTGCCAGCAGTTACTCCGACAGGGATAGGTACGAGCAGTACTTC. Its protein product is CASSYSDRDRYEQYF.

This chain links TRBV19 with TRBJ2-5; D is undetermined. The CDR3 length is 13 residues. CDR1 is LNHDA and CDR2 is SQIVND in the germline V gene (reference sequence). Trimming stripped 6 bases from V and 5 bases from J, with 13 bases between. The CDR3 region has the DNA TGTGCCAGTAGCGTCACACGACCGGAGACCCAGTACTTC. This translates into CASSVTRPETQYF.

The gene calls are TRBV4-2 and TRBJ2-4; possibly TRBD2 for D (5 bases). Germline lookup yields CDR1 LGHNA and CDR2 YNFKEQ. The CDR3 is made up of 20 amino acids. The V and J ends lost 0 bases and 1 base respectively, with 22 bases between them. The DNA for the CDR3 is TGTGCCAGCAGCCAAGATGGCACCAGCGGAAGGGTGTTTGCCAAAAACATTCAGTACTTC. Translation: CASSQDGTSGRVFAKNIQYF.

This chain joins TRBV29-1 and TRBJ2-7, with D possibly matching TRBD2 (5 bases). The CDR3 runs 13 residues. CDR1 SQVTM and CDR2 ANQGSEA come from the germline V gene. Trimming removed 5 bases from V and 1 base from J, with 12 bases in between. CDR3 DNA sequence: TGCAGCGTTAGGCCCTCGGGGTCCTACGAGCAGTACTTC. This translates into CSVRPSGSYEQYF.

The chain has TRBV7-9 and TRBJ1-2; D is perhaps TRBD1 (5 bases). Per germline, CDR1 SEHNR and CDR2 FQNEAQ (reference sequence). The CDR3 covers 17 residues. V shed 0 bases and J shed 4 bases, with 18 bases lying between them. The CDR3 region is CASSLAGEGLLGYGYTF. CDR3 coding DNA: TGTGCCAGCAGCTTAGCGGGAGAGGGGCTCCTGGGCTATGGCTACACCTTC.

This chain joins TRBV7-8 and TRBJ2-7; D perhaps matches TRBD2 (7 bases). CDR1 and CDR2 from the germline V gene are SGHVS and FQNEAQ. V was clipped by 7 bases and J by 2 bases, with 18 bases between them. This CDR3 contains 15 residues. The CDR3 sequence: CASTPGGGLTYEQYF. CDR3 sequence (DNA): TGTGCCAGCACCCCTGGAGGGGGACTAACCTACGAGCAGTACTTC.